The clone carrying this T cell receptor beta chain was detected many times. Genomic DNA provided the template from which TCR beta VDJ and CDR3 profiles were obtained. TCRdb recomputed calls from the reads with MiXCR, one row per CDR3 protein. This table has around 200,000 distinct CDR3 sequences, roughly 60% appearing once. Patients who underwent sequencing had shown CD8+CD57+ cell expansion by flow cytometry. The ends were cut back, 2 bases at V and 4 bases at J, with 14 bases in the middle. This CDR3 has 16 residues. Per the germline V gene, CDR1 is MNHEY and CDR2 is SVGAGI. This specimen comes from a study of CD8+CD57+ T cells in acquired aplastic anemia.

Source material: sorted CD4+, CD8+, or CD8+CD57+ T cells (not recorded which) from PBMCs. This sequence joins TRBV6-5 and TRBJ2-2, with D tentatively TRBD2 (7 bases). The sequence was obtained from a human donor with aplastic anemia. DNA for the CDR3: TGTGCCAGCAGTTACGGGGGGGGCGTTAGCACCGGGGAGCTGTTTTTT. As protein: CASSYGGGVSTGELFF.